This is a list of T cell receptor beta chains from one sample in a study of T cell responses to AZD1222 COVID-19 vaccine. Profiled with immunoSEQ multiplex PCR; TCRdb holds only in-frame clones, not every one. The sample contains about 120,000 clones, approximately 90% of which appear only once. This specimen was peripheral blood, taken on day 0 of AZD1222 vaccination. Source of these receptors: an adult in good health. Each CDR3 is given with its conserved first and last residue. D genes are given only for firm matches. The listing skips clone size in some rows; elsewhere it reads once, few, many or a size class.

size | J | D | V | CDR3 | DNA
- | TRBJ2-7 | - | TRBV19 | CASSIQIRSYEQYF | TGTGCCAGTAGTATTCAGATCCGGTCCTACGAGCAGTACTTC
few | TRBJ2-2 | - | TRBV11-1 | CASSFDSVPNTGELFF | TGTGCCAGCAGCTTCGACAGTGTCCCGAACACCGGGGAGCTGTTTTTT
- | TRBJ1-1 | - | TRBV6-5 | CASTAGANTEAFF | TGTGCCAGCACCGCGGGGGCGAACACTGAAGCTTTCTTT
- | TRBJ2-2 | - | TRBV5-1 | CASSRSGPPNTGELFF | TGCGCCAGCAGCAGATCGGGTCCCCCGAACACCGGGGAGCTGTTTTTT
- | TRBJ2-2 | - | TRBV28 | CASTRGQNTGELFF | TGTGCCAGCACCCGGGGACAGAACACCGGGGAGCTGTTTTTT
once | TRBJ1-3 | TRBD1 | TRBV30 | CAWTPLDRDGNTIYF | TGTGCCTGGACCCCTTTGGACAGGGATGGAAACACCATATATTTT
- | TRBJ2-7 | TRBD1 | TRBV14 | CASSQRTGPYEQYF | TGTGCCAGCAGCCAAAGGACAGGGCCCTACGAGCAGTACTTC
- | TRBJ2-5 | - | TRBV6-6 | CASQGTPQETQYF | TGTGCCAGCCAAGGGACACCCCAAGAGACCCAGTACTTC
- | TRBJ1-1 | TRBD1 | TRBV7-8 | CASIPRGTANTEAFF | TGTGCCAGCATCCCCCGGGGGACAGCGAACACTGAAGCTTTCTTT
- | TRBJ2-1 | - | TRBV11-3 | CASSGSGSSFGEQFF | TGTGCCAGCAGTGGGTCGGGGTCCAGCTTTGGTGAGCAGTTCTTC
- | TRBJ2-7 | - | TRBV5-4 | CASSLEGTPREQYF | TGTGCCAGCAGCTTGGAGGGGACTCCCCGGGAGCAGTACTTC
- | TRBJ1-4 | TRBD1 | TRBV29-1 | CSVETPDRGPEKLFF | TGCAGCGTTGAAACACCGGACAGGGGGCCTGAAAAACTGTTTTTT
- | TRBJ1-3 | - | TRBV15 | CATSARRAGSSTIYF | TGTGCCACCAGCGCTAGGAGAGCGGGGAGTAGCACCATATATTTT
- | TRBJ2-1 | TRBD2 | TRBV5-1 | CASSLGLAGGNEQFF | TGCGCCAGCAGCTTGGGCCTAGCGGGAGGGAATGAGCAGTTCTTC
- | TRBJ2-7 | - | TRBV9 | CASSLEGAYEQYF | TGTGCCAGCAGCCTGGAGGGAGCCTACGAGCAGTACTTC
- | TRBJ2-1 | - | TRBV9 | CASSPLGLGEQFF | TGTGCCAGCAGCCCCTTGGGTTTGGGTGAGCAGTTCTTC
once | TRBJ2-5 | TRBD2 | TRBV15 | CATSKESSGRSKKTQYF | TGTGCCACCAGCAAAGAATCGAGCGGGAGGTCCAAGAAGACCCAGTACTTC
- | TRBJ1-1 | - | TRBV12-5 | CASGLEQGWGTEAFF | TGTGCTAGTGGTTTGGAACAGGGTTGGGGCACTGAAGCTTTCTTT
once | TRBJ1-2 | - | TRBV18 | CASSPDRNGYTF | TGTGCCAGCTCACCCGACAGAAATGGCTACACCTTC
- | TRBJ2-3 | TRBD1 | TRBV7-6 | CASSLAAGGGTDTQYF | TGTGCCAGCAGCTTAGCGGCAGGGGGCGGCACAGATACGCAGTATTTT
once | TRBJ2-1 | - | TRBV7-3 | CASSLGAGPSNEQFF | TGTGCCAGCAGCTTAGGTGCCGGGCCCAGCAATGAGCAGTTCTTC
- | TRBJ2-7 | TRBD1 | TRBV3-1/TRBV3-2 | CASGQGLPPYEQYF | TGTGCCAGCGGACAGGGGCTACCACCCTACGAGCAGTACTTC